This TCR beta chain stems from a study of spatial heterogeneity in lung cancer. Study results and caveats: Blood contained ubiquitous expanded tumor TCRs more at resection than at follow-up.

As for time point: sample taken at primary tumor resection. The input material, whole RNA from tumor, nontumor lung or frozen PBMC, was sequenced unsorted. This clonotype has at least ten counts. Antigen unknown. Each TCR cDNA molecule carried a unique molecular identifier. Each CDR3 protein gets one entry after TCRdb re-called the 5' RACE reads with MiXCR. Of 40,000 to 45,000 distinct CDR3 sequences listed, 6% to 7.5% are singletons. The CDR3 sequence is 11 residues long. V lost 9 bases, J lost 6 bases, and 8 bases lay in between. CDR1 and CDR2 from the germline V gene are KGHDR and SFDVKD. The chain couples TRBV24-1 to TRBJ1-5; no clear D. This sample comprised PBMCs, obtained at surgery. The sequence was obtained from a female donor with early-stage non-small cell lung cancer. CDR3 amino acids: CATGKGQPQHF. DNA for the CDR3: TGTGCCACCGGGAAGGGTCAGCCCCAGCATTTT.